The rows below give T cell receptor beta chains drawn from one sample of a study of shared clonotypes between healthy human individuals. Clones were sequenced by immunoSEQ multiplex PCR, and TCRdb holds only the in-frame ones, with some missing. The sample has approximately 2,000,000 clones; 90% to 95% are singletons. Sequenced material: naive CD8+ T cells from PBMCs. The receptor source for this set is a man between 18 and 35 years old in good health. Some clones in this sample may be carry-over from other donors' samples. CDR3s include the opening cysteine and the closing phenylalanine or tryptophan. The D gene is left open where the match is weak. Expanded clones get a size class; other rows say once, few or many, or leave the size out.

d_gene: -; abundance: -; j_gene: TRBJ1-1; v_gene: TRBV4-2; CDR3aa: CASSSGNIEAFF; CDR3nt: TGTGCCAGCAGCTCAGGGAACATTGAAGCTTTCTTT
d_gene: -; abundance: -; j_gene: TRBJ2-7; v_gene: TRBV4-3; CDR3aa: CASSQEGLGILSYEQYF; CDR3nt: TGCGCCAGCAGCCAAGAGGGTTTGGGGATTCTTTCCTACGAGCAGTACTTC
d_gene: TRBD1; abundance: -; j_gene: TRBJ2-7; v_gene: TRBV6-1; CDR3aa: CASSGRTGLSYEQYF; CDR3nt: TGTGCCAGCAGTGGGCGGACAGGGCTATCCTACGAGCAGTACTTC
d_gene: -; abundance: -; j_gene: TRBJ2-3; v_gene: TRBV27; CDR3aa: CASSAWRADTQYF; CDR3nt: TGTGCCAGCAGCGCATGGCGGGCAGATACGCAGTATTTT
d_gene: -; abundance: -; j_gene: TRBJ1-1; v_gene: TRBV5-6; CDR3aa: CASSFPGEGATEAFF; CDR3nt: TGTGCCAGCAGCTTCCCCGGGGAAGGTGCGACTGAAGCTTTCTTT
d_gene: -; abundance: -; j_gene: TRBJ2-1; v_gene: TRBV19; CDR3aa: CASSRRRSYNEQFF; CDR3nt: TGTGCCAGTAGTCGGAGGAGGTCCTACAATGAGCAGTTCTTC
d_gene: TRBD2; abundance: -; j_gene: TRBJ2-1; v_gene: TRBV2; CDR3aa: CASGGILAGVDEQFF; CDR3nt: TGTGCCAGCGGGGGGATCCTAGCGGGAGTCGATGAGCAGTTCTTC
d_gene: TRBD2; abundance: -; j_gene: TRBJ2-1; v_gene: TRBV5-6; CDR3aa: CASSLGAGHNEQFF; CDR3nt: TGTGCCAGCAGCTTAGGAGCGGGACACAATGAGCAGTTCTTC
d_gene: TRBD2; abundance: -; j_gene: TRBJ2-7; v_gene: TRBV7-9; CDR3aa: CASSSRGDQQTYEQYF; CDR3nt: TGTGCCAGCAGCTCTCGGGGGGACCAACAAACCTACGAGCAGTACTTC
d_gene: -; abundance: -; j_gene: TRBJ2-1; v_gene: TRBV5-4; CDR3aa: CASSFRLGGSLGNEQFF; CDR3nt: TGTGCCAGCAGCTTCCGATTGGGGGGCAGCCTTGGTAATGAGCAGTTCTTC
d_gene: -; abundance: -; j_gene: TRBJ1-5; v_gene: TRBV28; CDR3aa: CASSAPGTLVKQPQHF; CDR3nt: TGTGCCAGCAGTGCCCCCGGGACCCTAGTAAAACAGCCCCAGCATTTT
d_gene: TRBD2; abundance: -; j_gene: TRBJ2-7; v_gene: TRBV5-4; CDR3aa: CASSLGRGSKAYEQYF; CDR3nt: TGTGCCAGCAGCTTAGGTCGCGGGAGTAAAGCCTACGAGCAGTACTTC
d_gene: TRBD2; abundance: -; j_gene: TRBJ2-5; v_gene: TRBV7-9; CDR3aa: CASSLALETSHHF; CDR3nt: TGTGCCAGCAGCTTAGCGCTTGAGACTAGCCATCACTTC
d_gene: TRBD2; abundance: once; j_gene: TRBJ2-7; v_gene: TRBV7-2; CDR3aa: CASSQLGLANEQYF; CDR3nt: TGTGCCAGCAGCCAATTGGGACTAGCTAACGAGCAGTACTTC
d_gene: TRBD2; abundance: -; j_gene: TRBJ2-7; v_gene: TRBV27; CDR3aa: CASSPSSGRGSYEQYF; CDR3nt: TGTGCCAGCAGTCCCTCTAGCGGGAGGGGGAGCTACGAGCAGTACTTC
d_gene: -; abundance: -; j_gene: TRBJ2-1; v_gene: TRBV4-1; CDR3aa: CASSPRQLPNEQFF; CDR3nt: TGCGCCAGCAGCCCCCGACAACTTCCCAATGAGCAGTTCTTC
d_gene: TRBD1; abundance: -; j_gene: TRBJ2-7; v_gene: TRBV11-2; CDR3aa: CASSLPGQGTTYEQYF; CDR3nt: TGTGCCAGCAGCTTACCGGGACAGGGGACCACCTACGAGCAGTACTTC
d_gene: -; abundance: -; j_gene: TRBJ2-7; v_gene: TRBV29-1; CDR3aa: CSVEFTHRGSYEQYF; CDR3nt: TGCAGCGTTGAATTTACACACCGCGGCTCCTACGAGCAGTACTTC
d_gene: -; abundance: -; j_gene: TRBJ1-3; v_gene: TRBV19; CDR3aa: CASSIRSSGNTIYF; CDR3nt: TGTGCCAGTAGTATAAGGAGCTCTGGAAACACCATATATTTT
d_gene: -; abundance: -; j_gene: TRBJ2-7; v_gene: TRBV28; CDR3aa: CASSWDPGGSEQYF; CDR3nt: TGTGCCAGCAGTTGGGACCCAGGGGGGAGCGAGCAGTACTTC
d_gene: TRBD2; abundance: -; j_gene: TRBJ2-1; v_gene: TRBV27; CDR3aa: CASSPGLADFNEQFF; CDR3nt: TGTGCCAGCAGCCCGGGACTAGCGGACTTCAATGAGCAGTTCTTC
d_gene: TRBD1; abundance: -; j_gene: TRBJ2-5; v_gene: TRBV27; CDR3aa: CASRDSGGRETQYF; CDR3nt: TGTGCCAGCAGGGATTCAGGGGGCCGAGAGACCCAGTACTTC
d_gene: -; abundance: -; j_gene: TRBJ1-1; v_gene: TRBV27; CDR3aa: CASSSHKTMNTEAFF; CDR3nt: TGTGCCAGCAGTTCACATAAGACAATGAACACTGAAGCTTTCTTT
d_gene: TRBD2; abundance: -; j_gene: TRBJ2-7; v_gene: TRBV11-2; CDR3aa: CASSLGAGEPYEQYF; CDR3nt: TGTGCCAGCAGCCTAGGAGCGGGAGAGCCCTACGAGCAGTACTTC
d_gene: -; abundance: -; j_gene: TRBJ2-2; v_gene: TRBV7-7; CDR3aa: CASSTGTPGELFF; CDR3nt: TGTGCCAGCAGCACCGGGACCCCCGGGGAGCTGTTTTTT
d_gene: -; abundance: -; j_gene: TRBJ1-1; v_gene: TRBV6-6; CDR3aa: CASSYTQVTTEAFF; CDR3nt: TGTGCCAGCAGTTACACGCAGGTTACTACTGAAGCTTTCTTT
d_gene: TRBD1; abundance: once; j_gene: TRBJ1-2; v_gene: TRBV7-6; CDR3aa: CAIRQGALLYGYTF; CDR3nt: TGTGCCATACGACAGGGGGCCCTCCTCTATGGCTACACCTTC
d_gene: TRBD2; abundance: -; j_gene: TRBJ2-1; v_gene: TRBV9; CDR3aa: CASSLGRGTYNEQFF; CDR3nt: TGTGCCAGCAGCTTGGGGCGGGGGACCTACAATGAGCAGTTCTTC
d_gene: -; abundance: -; j_gene: TRBJ1-2; v_gene: TRBV11-2; CDR3aa: CASSPKGKDYGYTF; CDR3nt: TGTGCCAGCAGCCCAAAAGGGAAGGACTATGGCTACACCTTC
d_gene: TRBD2; abundance: -; j_gene: TRBJ2-7; v_gene: TRBV19; CDR3aa: CASSGGGVNEQYF; CDR3nt: TGTGCCAGTAGCGGGGGAGGGGTCAACGAGCAGTACTTC
d_gene: TRBD1; abundance: once; j_gene: TRBJ1-2; v_gene: TRBV9; CDR3aa: CASSVVGTGLYGYTF; CDR3nt: TGTGCCAGCAGCGTAGTAGGGACAGGGTTATATGGCTACACCTTC
d_gene: TRBD2; abundance: once; j_gene: TRBJ2-1; v_gene: TRBV19; CDR3aa: CASSTPGLAANEQFF; CDR3nt: TGTGCCAGTAGTACTCCGGGACTAGCGGCCAATGAGCAGTTCTTC